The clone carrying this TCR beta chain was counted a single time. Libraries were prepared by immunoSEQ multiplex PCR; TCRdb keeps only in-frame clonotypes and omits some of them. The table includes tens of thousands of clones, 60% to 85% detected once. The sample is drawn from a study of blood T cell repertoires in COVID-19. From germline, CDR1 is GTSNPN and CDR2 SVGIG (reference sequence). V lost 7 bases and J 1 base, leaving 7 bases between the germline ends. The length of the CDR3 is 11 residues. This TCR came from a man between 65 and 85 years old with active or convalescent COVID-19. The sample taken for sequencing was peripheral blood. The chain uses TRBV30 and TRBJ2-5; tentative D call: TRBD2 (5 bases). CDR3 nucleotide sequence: TGTGCCTTTGGACTCCAAGAGACCCAGTACTTC. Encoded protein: CAFGLQETQYF.